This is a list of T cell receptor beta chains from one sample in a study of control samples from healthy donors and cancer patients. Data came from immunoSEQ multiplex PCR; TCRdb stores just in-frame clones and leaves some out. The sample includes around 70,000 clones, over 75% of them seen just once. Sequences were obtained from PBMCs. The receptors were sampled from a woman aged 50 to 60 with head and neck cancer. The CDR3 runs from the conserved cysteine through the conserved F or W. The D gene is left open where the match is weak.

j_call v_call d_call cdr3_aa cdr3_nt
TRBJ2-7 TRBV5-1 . CASSADSGDITYEQYF TGCGCCAGCAGCGCGGACTCCGGAGATATAACCTACGAGCAGTACTTC
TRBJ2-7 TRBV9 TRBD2 CASSVGAGGPYEQYF TGTGCCAGCAGCGTAGGGGCGGGGGGTCCCTACGAGCAGTACTTC
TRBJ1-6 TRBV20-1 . CSASSPPWQNSPLHF TGCAGTGCTAGTTCCCCTCCCTGGCAGAATTCACCCCTCCACTTT
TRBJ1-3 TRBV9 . CASSVGFRRDTIYF TGTGCCAGCAGCGTGGGGTTTAGACGGGACACCATATATTTT
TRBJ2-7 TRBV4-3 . CASSQDTTSRVRQYF TGCGCCAGCAGCCAAGATACCACGTCCAGAGTTCGGCAGTACTTC
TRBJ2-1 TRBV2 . CASSDEQFF TGTGCCAGCAGTGATGAGCAGTTCTTC
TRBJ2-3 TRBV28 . CASSPDPGGLTDTQYF TGTGCCAGCAGCCCAGACCCGGGCGGGCTCACAGATACGCAGTATTTT
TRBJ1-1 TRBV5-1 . CASSLWDRGTEAFF TGCGCCAGCAGCTTATGGGACCGGGGCACTGAAGCTTTCTTT
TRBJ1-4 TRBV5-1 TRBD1 CASSLGQGVNEKLFF TGCGCCAGCAGCTTGGGACAGGGTGTTAATGAAAAACTGTTTTTT
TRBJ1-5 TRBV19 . CASSLRPLFNSNQPQHF TGTGCCAGTAGTTTGAGACCGCTATTTAATAGCAATCAGCCCCAGCATTTT
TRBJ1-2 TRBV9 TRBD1 CASSTSGQGAGGYTF TGTGCCAGCAGCACCTCGGGACAGGGGGCAGGGGGCTACACCTTC
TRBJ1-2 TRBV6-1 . CASSETRTNYGYTF TGTGCCAGCAGTGAAACCAGGACGAACTATGGCTACACCTTC
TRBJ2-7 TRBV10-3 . CAISDLHEQYF TGTGCCATCAGTGACCTCCACGAGCAGTACTTC
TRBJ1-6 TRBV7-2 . CASSLAGEISPLHF TGTGCCAGCAGCTTAGCTGGGGAAATTTCACCCCTCCACTTT
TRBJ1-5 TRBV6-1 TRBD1 CASSEFRGTVNQPQHF TGTGCCAGCAGTGAATTTCGAGGGACAGTCAATCAGCCCCAGCATTTT
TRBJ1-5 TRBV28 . CASSLQGNQPQHF TGTGCCAGCAGTCTACAGGGCAATCAGCCCCAGCATTTT